A single sample gave rise to the 10 T cell receptor beta chains below, sequenced in a study of shared clonotypes between healthy human individuals. Naive CD8 populations comprised CD45RO-negative cells positively selected for CCR7, excluding terminally differentiated effector memory CD45RA+ cells. Some clones are missing from TCRdb's copy, which holds only in-frame ones; the method was immunoSEQ multiplex PCR. The table shows hundreds of thousands of clones, with around 96% occurring only once. Sample: naive CD8+ T cells sorted from blood. The receptors were sampled from a young man in good health.

The chain recombines TRBV19 with TRBJ2-7; the D gene is possibly TRBD2 (5 bases). Germline V lookup: CDR1 LNHDA, CDR2 SQIVND (reference sequence). V lost 3 bases and J 6 bases, leaving 12 bases between the germline ends. CDR3 length: 13 amino acids. DNA for the CDR3: TGTGCCAGTAGTATCGGGGAAGGGAGCGAGCAGTACTTC. Encoded protein: CASSIGEGSEQYF.

This chain connects TRBV10-1 to TRBJ2-7, with a tentative D call TRBD2 (5 bases). The germline V gene has CDR1 WNHNN and CDR2 SYGVQD (reference sequence). Trimming pared 2 bases from V and 6 bases from J, leaving 23 bases between. CDR3 length equals 17 residues. This CDR3 reads CASSEMESAGGHGEQYF. CDR3 coding DNA: TGCGCCAGCAGTGAGATGGAATCGGCGGGTGGGCATGGCGAGCAGTACTTC.

J is TRBJ1-1 and V is TRBV6-1; D is undetermined. This CDR3 has 14 residues. The V and J ends lost 7 bases and 4 bases respectively, with 16 bases between them. The germline CDR1 and CDR2 sequences are MNHNS and SASEGT. CDR3 in DNA: TGTGCCAGCACCCCGGAAGGGATTAGCACTGAAGCTTTCTTT. It yields the protein CASTPEGISTEAFF.

The chain employs TRBV7-9 and TRBJ2-7; the D gene is possibly TRBD2 (6 bases). Germline V gene data show CDR1 as SEHNR and CDR2 as FQNEAQ (reference sequence). Trimming removed 7 bases from V and 12 bases from J, with 22 bases in between. The CDR3 length is 13 residues. The CDR3 DNA reads TGTGCCAGCACCGACCCGCTAGGAGGGGTCGGGTACTTC. Protein sequence: CASTDPLGGVGYF. Looking up the rest from reference TRBV7-9 and TRBJ2-7 gives the full variable domain: DTGVSQNPRHKITKRGQNVTFRCDPISEHNRLYWYRQTLGQGPEFLTYFQNEAQLEKSRLLSDRFSAERPKGSFSTLEIQRTEQGDSAMYLCASTDPLGGVGYFGPGTRLTVT.

The chain is built from TRBV10-3 and TRBJ2-1, with 7 bases fitting TRBD2. The J segment lost 0 bases and the V segment lost 5 bases, leaving 10 bases of the junction unmatched. Germline-derived CDR1 and CDR2 are ENHRY and SYGVKD. CDR3 length: 17 residues. In DNA, the CDR3 is TGTGCCATCAGTCCCGACGAAGCGGGGACCTCCTACAATGAGCAGTTCTTC. It yields the protein CAISPDEAGTSYNEQFF.

J is TRBJ1-1 and V is TRBV11-2; no clear D. Germline V CDR1 and CDR2: SGHAT, FQNNGV. CDR3 size: 15 residues. V was trimmed by 5 bases and J by 0 bases, leaving 13 bases between them. CDR3 nucleotides: TGTGCCAGCAGCCCCATGGCGGGATTGAACACTGAAGCTTTCTTT. Translating it yields CASSPMAGLNTEAFF. The variable domain in full, completed from reference TRBV11-2 and TRBJ1-1, reads EAGVAQSPRYKIIEKRQSVAFWCNPISGHATLYWYQQILGQGPKLLIQFQNNGVVDDSQLPKDRFSAERLKGVDSTLKIQPAKLEDSAVYLCASSPMAGLNTEAFFGQGTRLTVV.

The chain combines TRBV7-2 with TRBJ2-5, with 9 bases aligning to TRBD1. Looked up from germline, CDR1 is SGHTA and CDR2 is FQGNSA. J gave up 8 bases and V 1 base, and 11 bases lay outside the gene matches. The CDR3 covers 16 residues. The CDR3 coding sequence is TGTGCCAGCAGCTTAGGGTATTCGAGGGACAGGGACACCCAGTACTTC. Its translation is CASSLGYSRDRDTQYF.

The chain's CDR3 is CASSQGLGANTGELFF. The CDR3, as DNA: TGTGCCAGCAGCCAAGGGCTGGGGGCGAACACCGGGGAGCTGTTTTTT. This chain links TRBV4-2 with TRBJ2-2; tentatively, D is TRBD1 or TRBD2 (5 bases each). The CDR3 is 16 amino acids. The germline V and J ends were trimmed by 1 base and 0 bases, with 9 bases remaining between them. Germline V gives CDR1 LGHNA, CDR2 YNFKEQ.

The chain recombines TRBV4-1 with TRBJ2-3, with D perhaps being TRBD1 or TRBD2 (5 bases each). The CDR3 has 16 amino acids. The V end was cut by 2 bases, the J end by 1 base, with 13 bases between. The germline CDR1 and CDR2 sequences are MGHRA and YSYEKL. The CDR3 loop is CASSQRLRDRTDTQYF. CDR3 bases: TGCGCCAGCAGCCAAAGGCTCCGGGACCGCACAGATACGCAGTATTTT.

The V gene is TRBV7-6, the J gene TRBJ2-1, with TRBD2 matching over 12 bases. Trimming cost V 2 bases and J 0 bases; bases outside gene matches: 5. The CDR3 is made up of 18 amino acids. CDR1 is SGHVS, CDR2 FNYEAQ, per germline. CDR3 sequence reads: CASSLNGLAGSSYNEQFF. In DNA, the CDR3 is TGTGCCAGCAGCTTAAACGGACTAGCGGGAAGCTCCTACAATGAGCAGTTCTTC.